One sample yielded the 3 T cell receptor beta chains listed below, sequenced in a study of T cell changes during pregnancy in multiple sclerosis. Sequencing used immunoSEQ multiplex PCR; TCRdb keeps in-frame clones, though not all of them. The top ten clones hold just under 2% of a sample with tens of thousands of clones, 92% of them seen once. This specimen consisted of peripheral blood, obtained in the third trimester of pregnancy. The receptor set was obtained from a female donor in good health, enrolled as a control in a pregnancy study.

The gene calls are TRBV18 and TRBJ2-1; no firm D call. CDR1 is KGHSH and CDR2 is LQKENI in the germline V gene. V gave up 0 bases and J gave up 7 bases, with 13 bases separating them. The length of the CDR3 is 15 residues. CDR3 amino acids: CASSPPSSVWNEQFF. In DNA, the CDR3 is TGTGCCAGCTCACCACCGTCTAGTGTCTGGAATGAGCAGTTCTTC.

This chain's CDR3 is CASSGCHYVDEQYF. CDR3 DNA: TGTGCCAGCAGCGGCTGCCACTACGTGGACGAGCAGTACTTC. The rearrangement uses TRBV21-1 and TRBJ2-7; the D segment call TRBD2 is taken from the table without a DNA check. TRBV21-1 is termed a pseudogene. There are 14 residues in the CDR3.

This chain uses TRBV6-6 with TRBJ2-7, with 7 bases fitting TRBD2. J was trimmed by 0 bases and V by 6 bases; bases with no gene match: 5. The germline CDR1 and CDR2 sequences are MNHNY and SVGAGI (reference sequence). This CDR3 contains 14 residues. The CDR3 region is CASRVGGSSYEQYF. The CDR3 nucleotides read TGTGCCAGCAGGGTAGGCGGGAGCTCCTACGAGCAGTACTTC.